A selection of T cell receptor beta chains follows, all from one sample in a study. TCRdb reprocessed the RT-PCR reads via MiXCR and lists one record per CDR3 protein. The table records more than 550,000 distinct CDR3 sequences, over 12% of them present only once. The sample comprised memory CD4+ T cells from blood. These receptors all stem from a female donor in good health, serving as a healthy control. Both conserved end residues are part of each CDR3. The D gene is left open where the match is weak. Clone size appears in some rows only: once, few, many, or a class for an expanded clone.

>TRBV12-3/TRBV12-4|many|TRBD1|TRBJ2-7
TGTGCCAGCAGCACGGACAGGGTAATGGGCGAGCAGTACTTC
CASSTDRVMGEQYF
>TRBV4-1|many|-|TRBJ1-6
TGCGCCAGCAGCCAAGAGCAGTTATATAATTCACCCCTCCACTTT
CASSQEQLYNSPLHF
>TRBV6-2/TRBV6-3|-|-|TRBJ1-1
TGTGCCAGCAGTGCCGGCGGGGGCAGGGTCGGGAACACTGAAGCTTTCTTT
CASSAGGGRVGNTEAFF
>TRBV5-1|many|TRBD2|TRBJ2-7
TGCGCCAGCAACCCTCTAGCGGGAGGCTCCTACGAGCAGTACTTC
CASNPLAGGSYEQYF
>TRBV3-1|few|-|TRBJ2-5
TGTGCCAGCAGCCAAGAGTTACAGTACCAAGAGACCCAGTACTTC
CASSQELQYQETQYF
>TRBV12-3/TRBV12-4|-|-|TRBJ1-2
TGTGCCAGCAGTTTTCAAGGAGGGCCCTATGGCTACACCTTC
CASSFQGGPYGYTF
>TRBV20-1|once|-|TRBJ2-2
TGCAGTGCTAGAGAGCCCCGAAAGGGTACCGGGGAGCTGTTTTTT
CSAREPRKGTGELFF
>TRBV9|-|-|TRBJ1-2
TGTGCCAGCAGCGTAGGGGAGGCGGAGTGGGTTGGCTACACCTTC
CASSVGEAEWVGYTF
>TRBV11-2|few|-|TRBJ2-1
TGTGCCAGCAGCTTAGATAGGCTGCAGGAGCAGTTCTTC
CASSLDRLQEQFF
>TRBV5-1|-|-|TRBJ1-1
TGCGCCAGCAGCTTGGCGGCGGTATACACTGAAGCTTTCTTT
CASSLAAVYTEAFF
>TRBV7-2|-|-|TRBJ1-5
TGTGCCAGCAGCTTAGTAGGGCAGGGTAGTGAACCCCAGCATTTT
CASSLVGQGSEPQHF
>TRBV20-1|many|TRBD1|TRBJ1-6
TGCAGTGCTAGAAGGGGACAGGGCCACGATTCACCCCTCCACTTT
CSARRGQGHDSPLHF
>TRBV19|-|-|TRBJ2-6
TGTGCCAGCACCAGGGATTATCGGTCTGGGGCCAACGTCCTGACTTTC
CASTRDYRSGANVLTF
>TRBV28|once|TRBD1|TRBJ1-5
TGTGCCAGCAGTACAGGACAGGGGGCCAGCAATCAGCCCCAGCATTTT
CASSTGQGASNQPQHF
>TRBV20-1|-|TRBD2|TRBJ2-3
TGCAGTGCTACGCCCCAGACTAGCGGGAGGGAGAGGACGCAGTATTTT
CSATPQTSGRERTQYF
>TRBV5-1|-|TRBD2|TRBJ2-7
TGCGCCAGCAGCAGGGGACTAGTCGGCTCCGAGCAGTACTTC
CASSRGLVGSEQYF
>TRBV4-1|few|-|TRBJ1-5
TGCGCCAGCAGCCAAGAACTAGAAAGCAATCAGCCCCAGCATTTT
CASSQELESNQPQHF
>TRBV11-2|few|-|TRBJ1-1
TGTGCCAGCAGCTTAGCCCGAAACCAGCACACTGAAGCTTTCTTT
CASSLARNQHTEAFF
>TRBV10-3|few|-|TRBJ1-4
TGTGCCATCAGTGAGGGAACAGGCGCAACTAATGAAAAACTGTTTTTT
CAISEGTGATNEKLFF
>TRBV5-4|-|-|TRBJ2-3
TGTGCCAGCCGCAATATCGACGCATCCACAGATACGCAGTATTTT
CASRNIDASTDTQYF
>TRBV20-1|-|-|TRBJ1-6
TGCAGTGCTAGAGATAAAGGCCCCGTGGTCTCACCCCTCCACTTT
CSARDKGPVVSPLHF
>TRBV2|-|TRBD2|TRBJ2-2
TGTGCCAGCAGGACGACTAGCGGGGGGGCTGGGACCGGGGAGCTGTTTTTT
CASRTTSGGAGTGELFF
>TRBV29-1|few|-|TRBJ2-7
TGCAGCGTTGAACTCCCCCGGGGCAAGAGGGAGCAGTACTTC
CSVELPRGKREQYF
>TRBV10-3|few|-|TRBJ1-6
TGTGCCACCCGGACAGATAATTCACCCCTCCACTTT
CATRTDNSPLHF
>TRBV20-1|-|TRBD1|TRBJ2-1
TGCAGTCTCAGGACAGGGTCCTACAATGAGCAGTTCTTC
CSLRTGSYNEQFF
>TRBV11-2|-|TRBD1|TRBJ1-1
TGTGCCAGCAGCTTAACTTCCGCGGGACAGGGAGTGCGGAACACTGAAGCTTTCTTT
CASSLTSAGQGVRNTEAFF
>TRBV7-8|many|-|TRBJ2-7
TGTGCCAGCAGCCGCGATCAGGGCGAGCAGTACTTC
CASSRDQGEQYF
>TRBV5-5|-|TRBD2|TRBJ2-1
TGTGCCAGCAGCCTTGGGGGACCGGGACTAGCTTACAATGAGCAGTTCTTC
CASSLGGPGLAYNEQFF
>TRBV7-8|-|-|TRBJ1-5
TGTGCCAGCAGCTACTCCAGGGAAAGCAATCAGCCCCAGCATTTT
CASSYSRESNQPQHF
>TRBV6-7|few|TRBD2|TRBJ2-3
TGTGCCAGCAGTTACGTCGCTAGCGGGAGGTTACAGTTTAGCACAGATACGCAGTATTTT
CASSYVASGRLQFSTDTQYF
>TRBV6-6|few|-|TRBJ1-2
TGTGCCAGCATCAGTCGGCAGCAGGAGTATGGCTACACCTTC
CASISRQQEYGYTF
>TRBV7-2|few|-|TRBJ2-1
TGTGCCAGCAGCCTCTGGACCAGCGGTAATGAGCAGTTCTTC
CASSLWTSGNEQFF
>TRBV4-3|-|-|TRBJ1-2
TGCGCCAGCAGCCAAGACTATCGGCTTCTCCTAAACTATGGCTACACCTTC
CASSQDYRLLLNYGYTF
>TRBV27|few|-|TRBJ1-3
TGTGCCACCCGCTCCGGGAGCCTCTCTGGAAACACCATATATTTT
CATRSGSLSGNTIYF
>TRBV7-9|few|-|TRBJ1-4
TGTGCCAGCAGCCCCCCGGTAAGGGGGGATGAAAAACTGTTTTTT
CASSPPVRGDEKLFF
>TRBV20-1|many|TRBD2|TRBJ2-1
TGCAGTGCTCCGAGAGACGGGACTAGCGGGGCCTACAATGAGCAGTTCTTC
CSAPRDGTSGAYNEQFF
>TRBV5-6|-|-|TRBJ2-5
TGTGCCAGCAGCTCACTAGACCGGGAGACCCAGTACTTC
CASSSLDRETQYF
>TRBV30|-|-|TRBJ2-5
TGTGCCTGGAGTGGCGAGGGCCAAGAGACCCAGTACTTC
CAWSGEGQETQYF
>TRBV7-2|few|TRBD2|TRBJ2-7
TGTGCCAGCAGCCTTCCGGGACTAGCGGGGGGGAAGCAGTACTTC
CASSLPGLAGGKQYF
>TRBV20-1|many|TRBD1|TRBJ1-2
TGCACCCTTTTAGGGGACAGGCTTCCTGGAGGCTACACCTTC
CTLLGDRLPGGYTF
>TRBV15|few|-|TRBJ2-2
TGTGCCACCAGCAGAGGATCCCAGGGGGAGCTGTTTTTT
CATSRGSQGELFF